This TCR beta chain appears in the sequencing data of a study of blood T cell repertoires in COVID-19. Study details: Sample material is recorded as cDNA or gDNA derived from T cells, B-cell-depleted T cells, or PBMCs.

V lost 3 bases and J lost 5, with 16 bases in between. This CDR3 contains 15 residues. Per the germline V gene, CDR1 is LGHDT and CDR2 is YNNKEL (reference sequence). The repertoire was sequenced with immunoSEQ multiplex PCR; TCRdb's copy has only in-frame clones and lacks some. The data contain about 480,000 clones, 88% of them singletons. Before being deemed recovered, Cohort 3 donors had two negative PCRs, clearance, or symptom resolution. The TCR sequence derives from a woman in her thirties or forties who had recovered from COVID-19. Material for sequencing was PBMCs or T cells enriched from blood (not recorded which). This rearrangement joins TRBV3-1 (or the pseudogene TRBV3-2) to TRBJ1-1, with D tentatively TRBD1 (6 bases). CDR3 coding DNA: TGTGCCAGCAGCCAGAGTCTACAGGGTGTAACTGAAGCTTTCTTT. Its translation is CASSQSLQGVTEAFF.